This entry describes one T cell receptor beta chain. Its matching antigen is unknown. From germline, CDR1 is MNHNY and CDR2 SVGAGI (reference sequence). The CDR3 is made up of 15 amino acids. The J segment lost 7 bases and the V segment lost 6 bases, leaving 11 bases of the junction unmatched. The data are from a study of T cells in pancreatic ductal adenocarcinoma. The selected patients with pancreatic ductal adenocarcinoma had surgery but no neoadjuvant therapy. Produced via immunoSEQ multiplex PCR; TCRdb's table is partial and in-frame only. The data contain roughly 20,000 clones, around nine tenths of them singletons. Study outcomes and limitations: The resected cohort was biased toward the minority with early-stage disease. Mean clonality was about 0.11 in tumors and about 0.079 in blood, not significantly different. Tumors hold more CD45RO+ effector T cells, which may bias toward lower diversity. Unique clonotypes were 7.5 to 10-fold more numerous in blood than in tumor.

This receptor was identified in a human donor with pancreatic ductal adenocarcinoma. The V and J genes are TRBV6-6 and TRBJ1-3, with 8 positions matching TRBD1. Sequencing was done on a sample of PBMCs. The CDR3 region has the DNA TGTGCCAGCAGGGTTACAGGGGGATCTCGGAACACCATATATTTT. Its translation is CASRVTGGSRNTIYF.